This entry describes one TCR beta chain. Its antigen is still unknown. This entry belongs to a study of cytomegalovirus exposure and HLA in healthy donors. Study results and caveats: Another analysis was done later, and it associated 16,951 TCR beta sequences with HLA alleles at 0.05 false discovery rate.

PCR used 60 Vbeta primers and 13 Jbeta primers. Profiling relied on immunoSEQ multiplex PCR, and the TCRdb table lists in-frame clones only, not all of them. The repertoire includes about 260,000 clones, roughly 70% of them detected once, and under 3% sits in the top ten. Germline V gives CDR1 SGHRS, CDR2 YFSETQ. The junction had 7 bases not matched to a gene; V was cut back by 4 bases and J by 6 bases. This CDR3 contains 14 residues. Sequencing was carried out using PBMCs. The source is a female donor in good health and CMV-seronegative. The V call is TRBV5-1, the J call TRBJ2-5; TRBD1 matches at 9 bases. As DNA, the CDR3 is TGCGCCAGCAGCCCTGGGACAGGGAGACAGACCCAGTACTTC. Encoded protein: CASSPGTGRQTQYF.